The clone carrying this T cell receptor (beta chain) showed up many times. Antigen unknown. The germline CDR1 and CDR2 sequences are MGHRA and YSYEKL. The length of the CDR3 is 15 residues. After removal of 3 bases from V and 2 bases from J, the junction contained 7 bases not matched to a gene. Sample-barcoded 5' priming and a J-beta primer mix drove a second PCR of about 6 to 12 cycles. Tagging of each cDNA molecule was performed by a template-switch adaptor with 12 random nucleotides. TCRdb analysed the 5' RACE reads with MiXCR anew, one entry per CDR3 protein. The sample yields approximately 1.5 million distinct CDR3 sequences, roughly 30% seen once. Isolation per sample recovered at least 6.5 million PBMCs. This entry is derived from a study of blood T cells in healthy people across ages. Study-wide results and limits: Older individuals had lower TCR beta diversity per million T cells (the decline was roughly linear). The donors' CMV status was not determined, possibly confounding changes in expanded clonotypes.

This chain uses TRBV4-1 with TRBJ2-7, with TRBD1 matching over 7 bases. Material: blood. The receptor was isolated from a young woman in good health. The CDR3 is CASSQTATGPYEQYF. Here the CDR3 DNA reads TGCGCCAGCAGCCAGACCGCGACAGGGCCCTACGAGCAGTACTTC.